This entry lists 4 T cell receptor beta chains sequenced from one sample in a study of T cell responses to AZD1222 COVID-19 vaccine. The table came from immunoSEQ multiplex PCR; TCRdb's copy has only in-frame clones and leaves some out. This table holds 140,000 to 150,000 clones, around 90% found once. Sequences were derived from peripheral blood, sampled 28 days after the second dose of the MenACWY control vaccine. These receptors were obtained from an adult who received the MenACWY meningococcal vaccine as a control.

This chain connects TRBV2 to TRBJ2-5; the match to TRBD2 covers 11 bases. V was pared by 4 bases and J by 1 base, with 5 bases of the junction left unmatched. Germline lookup yields CDR1 SNHLY and CDR2 FYNNEI. This CDR3 has 16 amino acids. The CDR3 region is CASSGLAGGIQETQYF. CDR3 bases: TGTGCCAGCAGTGGCCTAGCGGGGGGTATCCAAGAGACCCAGTACTTC. The full variable domain, its missing parts supplied by reference TRBV2 and TRBJ2-5, is EPEVTQTPSHQVTQMGQEVILRCVPISNHLYFYWYRQILGQKVEFLVSFYNNEISEKSEIFDDQFSVERPDGSNFTLKIRSTKLEDSAMYFCASSGLAGGIQETQYFGPGTRLLVL.

The chain combines TRBV28 with TRBJ1-5; D is uncertain. Germline CDR1 MDHEN, CDR2 SYDVKM. This CDR3 is built from 16 residues. The V end lost 2 bases, the J end lost 1 base, and 12 bases lay between the germline ends. CDR3 amino acids: CASSLILGRSNQPQHF. Written as DNA, the CDR3 is TGTGCCAGCAGTTTAATATTGGGTAGGAGCAATCAGCCCCAGCATTTT.

V is TRBV5-1 and J is TRBJ1-1; 10 bases are a match to TRBD1. With V trimmed by 7 bases and J by 10 bases, 13 bases remained unmatched. Germline lookup yields CDR1 SGHRS and CDR2 YFSETQ. There are 14 residues in the CDR3. This chain's CDR3 is CASGPGQGLGAAFF. CDR3 nucleotides: TGCGCCAGCGGACCGGGACAGGGGCTCGGCGCAGCTTTCTTT.

The chain recombines TRBV9 with TRBJ1-5; D is possibly TRBD1 (6 bases). This CDR3 has 14 amino acids. Trimming removed 3 bases at V and 9 bases at J, with 16 bases between. Germline CDR1 and CDR2: SGDLS and YYNGEE. The CDR3 region is CASSEAMEGGPQHF. The CDR3 DNA is TGTGCCAGCAGCGAAGCCATGGAGGGGGGGCCCCAGCATTTT.